This TCR beta chain was profiled in a study of blood T cell repertoires in COVID-19. As for the study in general: PBMCs, B-cell-depleted T cells, or T cells provided the cDNA or gDNA that made up the material.

CDR1 is SGHTA, CDR2 FQGNSA, per germline. This CDR3 is built from 13 residues. Deletions cut 5 bases from V and 6 bases from J, with 10 bases between. The assay was immunoSEQ multiplex PCR, and TCRdb's table has in-frame clones only and misses some. The sample contains approximately 240,000 clones, 75% to 85% of which appear only once. There are many counts of this clone. This rearrangement joins TRBV7-2 to TRBJ2-2; D possibly corresponds to TRBD2 (6 bases). This TCR was recovered from a human donor in a cohort sampled during active COVID-19. Specimen: peripheral blood. The CDR3: CASSPSGAGELFF. CDR3 coding DNA: TGTGCCAGCAGCCCCTCGGGGGCCGGGGAGCTGTTTTTT.